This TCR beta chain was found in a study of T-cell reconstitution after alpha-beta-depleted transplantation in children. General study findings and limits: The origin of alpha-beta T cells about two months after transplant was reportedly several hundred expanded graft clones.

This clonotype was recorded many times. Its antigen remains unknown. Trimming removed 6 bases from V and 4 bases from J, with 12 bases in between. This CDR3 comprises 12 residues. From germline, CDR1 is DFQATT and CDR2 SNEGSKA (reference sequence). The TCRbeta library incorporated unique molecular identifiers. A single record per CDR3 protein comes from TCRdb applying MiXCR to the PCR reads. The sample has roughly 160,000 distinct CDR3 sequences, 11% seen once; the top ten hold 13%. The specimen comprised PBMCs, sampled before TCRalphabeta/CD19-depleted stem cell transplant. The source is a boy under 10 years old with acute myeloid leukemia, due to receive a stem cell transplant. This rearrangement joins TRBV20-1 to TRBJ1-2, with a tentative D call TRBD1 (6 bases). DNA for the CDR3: TGCAGTGCGCCAGGGGATGGCTATGGCTACACCTTC. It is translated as CSAPGDGYGYTF.